This TCR beta chain appears in the sequencing data of a study of blood T cell repertoires in COVID-19 (dated by TCRdb to 2020 to 2021). Describing the broader study: The collaborator samples originated in the United States, Italy and Spain and spanned the acute and convalescent phases of COVID-19. A freely available public database, intended as a resource for researchers studying the immune response to SARS-CoV-2, is where the repertoires were released. Sample metadata almost always included a de-identified subject ID, COVID-19 status, age in years and sex. Where HLA class I and class II types were available, the types were taken from metadata supplied by the sample provider, not from assay-based typing. The material from the prospective study consisted of cDNA or gDNA derived from T cells, B-cell-depleted T cells, or PBMCs. Samples were obtained from the ongoing ImmuneRACE study (first 160 participants) and from roughly 1,300 subjects provided by 6 global collaborators. Subjects who had been exposed to COVID-19, were actively infected with it, or had recovered from it provided the deeply sampled blood TCRbeta repertoires that made up the dataset. What the research found in general, with its limitations: Clinical and demographic metadata were provided uncurated, with the amount varying by source and participant.

As concerns this clone: Its antigen is not yet known. No base quality information exists; no much larger clone differs at one position.

The collaborating institutions used their own protocols to collect whole blood in K2EDTA tubes. Collaborator samples were shipped for TCRbeta analysis as frozen whole blood, isolated PBMCs, or DNA extracted from either sample type. TCRbeta CDR3 regions were amplified from genomic DNA using the immunoSEQ Assay, a bias-controlled multiplex PCR. In the source study's methods: The number of nucleated cells in each sample was estimated by amplification of reference gene primers within the assay. To quantify the absolute abundance of each unique TCRbeta CDR3 rearrangement, sequence reads were collapsed and filtered. For each sample, productive Simpson clonality was calculated as the square root of Simpson's diversity index across productive rearrangements. In TCRdb, the immuneACCESS table is reduced to in-frame sequences with V and J assigned. These tables do not hold every clone; where another copy was compared, an unresolved V gene accounts for under half, and the others remain unexplained. The DNA gave D and trimming, while V, J and clone size come from that table. Recorded for this sample are over 20,000 clones; roughly 84% of them occurred a single time. The ten largest account for roughly 34% of the sample.

At the junction V is shortened by 4 bases and J by 1 base, with 8 bases in between. CDR1 and CDR2 were assigned from the germline V gene as SGHRS and YFSETQ. There are 13 amino acids in the CDR3, from cysteine to phenylalanine inclusive. Only the CDR3 part of the read is kept: 39 bases, read in frame from the first base. The source material was peripheral blood. The rearranged segments are TRBV5-1 and TRBJ1-1; the D region possibly corresponds to TRBD1 (5 bases align). This TCR was recovered from a human donor in a cohort sampled during active COVID-19. The CDR3 here reads CASSATGNTEAFF. The sequenced DNA: TGCGCCAGCAGCGCAACAGGGAACACTGAAGCTTTCTTT.